This is a list of T cell receptor beta chains from one sample in a study of human T cells and chemical hapten exposure. MiXCR, run by TCRdb on the RACE reads, gives a single entry per CDR3 protein. The sample lists about 120,000 distinct CDR3 sequences; 12% to 15% were seen once. The sequencing here drew on whole blood, taken in connection with sensitization to the hapten diphenylcyclopropenone (DPC). All receptors come from a young man with alopecia areata. Some clones in this sample may be carry-over from other donors' samples. Both conserved end residues are trimmed from each CDR3. Each record gives: D gene, CDR3 length, J gene, V gene, CDR3 protein. D genes are given only for firm matches.

>-|13|TRBJ2-3|TRBV4-3
ASSPGTLVTDTQY
>TRBD2|15|TRBJ2-2|TRBV10-1
ASSEDHSGANTGELF
>-|13|TRBJ2-6|TRBV20-1
SARAGFSGANVLT
>TRBD1|14|TRBJ2-2|TRBV11-2
ASSAQTGENTGELF
>-|12|TRBJ1-3|TRBV10-3
AISESIMENTIY
>-|12|TRBJ1-5|TRBV2
ASRRGGGGQPQH
>-|12|TRBJ2-7|TRBV7-9
ASSSQTSSYEQY
>TRBD1|14|TRBJ2-1|TRBV6-2/TRBV6-3
ASSATGTVPYNEQF
>-|12|TRBJ1-5|TRBV6-5
ASSYVRSNQPQH
>TRBD1|13|TRBJ1-6|TRBV6-4
ASRGTGASNSPLH
>TRBD2|16|TRBJ2-3|TRBV7-9
ASSPSRRGGLSKDTQY
>-|10|TRBJ1-1|TRBV28
ASHAWATEAF
>TRBD1|14|TRBJ2-6|TRBV24-1
ATSDPTGVGANVLT
>TRBD1|15|TRBJ1-1|TRBV6-2/TRBV6-3
ASSTPQGSRVGTEAF
>TRBD1|15|TRBJ2-2|TRBV7-8
ASTAYRDRGSVGELF
>-|9|TRBJ2-7|TRBV6-4
ASSDTGFRY
>-|11|TRBJ1-2|TRBV24-1
ATTPGDDYGYT
>-|12|TRBJ1-3|TRBV4-3
ASSQGAGGNTIY
>-|12|TRBJ2-3|TRBV24-1
ATSDQTVTDTQY
>-|10|TRBJ2-1|TRBV27
ASKRFDNEQF
>-|11|TRBJ1-2|TRBV7-9
ASSLEGLAGYT
>-|11|TRBJ1-2|TRBV7-8
ASSFPGVAGYT
>TRBD2|11|TRBJ2-7|TRBV28
ASSGGVSYEQY
>-|11|TRBJ1-1|TRBV27
ASSYGPPRKAF
>-|13|TRBJ1-2|TRBV28
ASRNLGGGGYGYT
>-|13|TRBJ2-2|TRBV18
ASSPGADNTGELF
>-|12|TRBJ1-4|TRBV19
ASSTTWTNEKLF
>-|11|TRBJ2-5|TRBV7-8
AGSRYREETQY
>-|10|TRBJ1-1|TRBV29-1
SVEGTTTEAF